The source of this T cell receptor (beta chain) is a study of Tregs in tolerant kidney transplant recipients. Related graft donors supplied nonmyeloablative bone marrow transplants, and mixed chimerism was transient. Study findings and constraints: Nucleotide sequences could not be compared across some patients' samples due to primer changes. Biological reproducibility was not directly addressed, but technical replication error appeared minimal.

Data came from immunoSEQ multiplex PCR; TCRdb stores just in-frame clones and leaves some out. The table lists approximately 81,000 clones, around 90% of them singletons. In regard to this clone: Its antigen is as yet unknown.

Sequencing used CD4+ T cells from blood (PBMCs), obtained 24 months after the transplant. This TCR was recovered from a human patient who received a combined kidney and bone marrow transplant. Among the T cells, some may be from the graft donor.

CDR3 amino acids: CASSRLAGGAQETQYF. CDR3 nucleotide sequence: TGTGCCAGCAGCCGACTAGCGGGAGGGGCCCAAGAGACCCAGTACTTC. The V call is TRBV9, the J call TRBJ2-5, with 14 bases lining up with TRBD2. Germline trimming cut 4 bases from V and 1 base from J; bases unmatched to any gene: 3. The length of the CDR3 is 16 residues. Germline CDR1 is SGDLS and CDR2 is YYNGEE.